This T cell receptor (beta chain) was captured in a study of control samples from healthy donors and cancer patients. The CDR3 is made up of 13 amino acids. The germline V gene encodes CDR1 SGHTA and CDR2 FQGTGA. V shed 0 bases and J shed 6 bases, with 3 bases lying between them. Profiled with immunoSEQ multiplex PCR; TCRdb holds only in-frame clones, not every one. The table lists some 150,000 clones, around 92% of them singletons. This clone was seen just once. The TCR was taken from a woman in her 30s in good health. V gene TRBV7-3 combines with J gene TRBJ1-6; D unresolved. The sample taken for sequencing was blood. The CDR3 reads CASSLTRNSPLHF. The CDR3 region has the DNA TGTGCCAGCAGCTTAACTCGTAATTCACCCCTCCACTTT.